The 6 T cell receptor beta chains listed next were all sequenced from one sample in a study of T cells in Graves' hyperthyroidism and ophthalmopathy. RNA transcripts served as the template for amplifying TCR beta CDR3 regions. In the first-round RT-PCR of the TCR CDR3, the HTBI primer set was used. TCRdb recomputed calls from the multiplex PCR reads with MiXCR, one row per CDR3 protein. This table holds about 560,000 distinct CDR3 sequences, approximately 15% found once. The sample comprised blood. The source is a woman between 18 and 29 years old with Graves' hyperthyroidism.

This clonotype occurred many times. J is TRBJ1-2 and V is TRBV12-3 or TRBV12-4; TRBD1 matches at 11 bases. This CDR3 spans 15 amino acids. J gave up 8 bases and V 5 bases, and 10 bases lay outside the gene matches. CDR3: CASSGGGQGGRGYTF. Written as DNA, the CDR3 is TGTGCCAGCAGTGGAGGGGGACAGGGGGGGAGAGGCTACACCTTC.

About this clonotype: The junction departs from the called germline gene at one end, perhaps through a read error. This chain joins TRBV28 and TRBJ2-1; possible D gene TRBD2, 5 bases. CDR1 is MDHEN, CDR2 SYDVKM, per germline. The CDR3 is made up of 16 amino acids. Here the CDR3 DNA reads TGTGCCAGCAGTTCCTACGGGAAACCCTCCTACAATGCGCAGTTCTTC. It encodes CASSSYGKPSYNAQFF.

The DNA of the CDR3 is TGTGCCAGCAGCCCCGGGGGGCCTTGGGAGACCCAGTACTTC. Encoded protein: CASSPGGPWETQYF. This sequence joins TRBV7-2 and TRBJ2-5, with a tentative D call TRBD2 (7 bases). The CDR3 contains 14 residues. Trimming left V 5 bases short and J 5 bases short, with 15 bases between. Germline V gene sequence: CDR1 SGHTA, CDR2 FQGNSA.

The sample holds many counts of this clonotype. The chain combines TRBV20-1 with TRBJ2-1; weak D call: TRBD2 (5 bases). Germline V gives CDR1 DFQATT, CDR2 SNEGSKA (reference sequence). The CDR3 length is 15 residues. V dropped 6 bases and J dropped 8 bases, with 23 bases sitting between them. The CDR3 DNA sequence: TGCAGTGCCCCGAGGGCCTCCAGGAATGACGATGAGCAGTTCTTC. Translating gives CSAPRASRNDDEQFF.

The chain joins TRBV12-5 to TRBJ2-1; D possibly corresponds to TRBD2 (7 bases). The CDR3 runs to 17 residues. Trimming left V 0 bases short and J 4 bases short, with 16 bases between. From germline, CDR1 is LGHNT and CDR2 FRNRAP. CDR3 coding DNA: TGTGCTAGTGGTTTGGTAGTTAGGGGGGGGAGATACAATGAGCAGTTCTTC. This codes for CASGLVVRGGRYNEQFF.

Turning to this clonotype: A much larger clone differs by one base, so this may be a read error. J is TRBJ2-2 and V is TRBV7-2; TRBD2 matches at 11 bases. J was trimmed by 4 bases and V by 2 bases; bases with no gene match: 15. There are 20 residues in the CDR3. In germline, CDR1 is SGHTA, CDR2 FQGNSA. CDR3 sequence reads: CASSLRALLAGALSTGELFF. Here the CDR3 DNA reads TGTGCCAGCAGCTTAAGGGCGCTACTAGCGGGGGCTTTGAGCACCGGGGAGCTGTTTTTT.